The rows below give T cell receptor beta chains drawn from one sample of a study of blood T cell repertoires in COVID-19. Only in-frame clones appear in the TCRdb table, and some are missing; sequencing was by immunoSEQ multiplex PCR. The data contain more than 100,000 clones, around 89% of them seen just once; the ten biggest clones take up roughly 18%. The sample comprised peripheral blood. The receptors come from a man between 45 and 60 years old with active or convalescent COVID-19. Both conserved end residues are part of each CDR3. The order of the fields is V gene, D gene, clone size, CDR3 length, J gene, CDR3 protein, CDR3 DNA. The D gene is left open where the match is weak. The size of a clone is reported for some rows only, either as once, few or many, or as a class for expanded clones.

TRBV6-5	-	-	12	TRBJ1-2	CASIDRSGGYTF	TGTGCCAGCATCGACCGGAGCGGGGGCTACACCTTC
TRBV27	TRBD1	-	13	TRBJ1-2	CASKDRGRDGYTF	TGTGCCAGCAAAGACAGGGGTAGGGATGGCTACACCTTC
TRBV9	TRBD2	-	15	TRBJ2-7	CASSVGGGGTYEQYF	TGTGCCAGCAGCGTAGGTGGGGGGGGAACCTACGAGCAGTACTTC
TRBV2	-	-	15	TRBJ2-1	CASSSDRPGHNEQFF	TGTGCCAGCAGTTCGGACAGACCTGGACACAATGAGCAGTTCTTC
TRBV12-3/TRBV12-4	-	-	13	TRBJ2-5	CASSLAAQETQYF	TGTGCCAGCAGTTTAGCGGCCCAAGAGACCCAGTACTTC
TRBV7-5	-	-	17	TRBJ1-2	CARSLERQGGVNYGYTF	TGTGCCAGAAGCTTAGAGAGACAGGGTGGGGTGAACTATGGCTACACCTTC
TRBV2	-	once	13	TRBJ1-1	CASRQGPNTEAFF	TGTGCCAGCAGACAGGGACCGAACACTGAAGCTTTCTTT
TRBV28	-	-	15	TRBJ1-1	CASSLPGIPNTEAFF	TGTGCCAGCAGTTTACCCGGGATCCCGAACACTGAAGCTTTCTTT
TRBV19	-	-	17	TRBJ1-4	CASSRTAHRARAEKLFF	TGTGCCAGTAGTAGGACAGCGCATAGGGCCCGAGCCGAAAAACTGTTTTTT
TRBV15	-	-	16	TRBJ1-4	CATSRDGTGSYEKLFF	TGTGCCACCAGCAGAGATGGCACAGGTTCTTATGAAAAACTGTTTTTT
TRBV2	TRBD1	once	14	TRBJ1-2	CASSSMRGLYGYTF	TGTGCCAGCAGTTCCATGAGGGGGCTTTATGGCTACACCTTC
TRBV14	-	-	15	TRBJ2-5	CASSQFGSGGETQYF	TGTGCCAGCAGCCAATTTGGGAGTGGAGGGGAGACCCAGTACTTC
TRBV18	-	few	11	TRBJ1-4	CASSLAEKLFF	TGTGCCAGCTCATTGGCCGAAAAACTGTTTTTT
TRBV4-1	TRBD1	-	16	TRBJ2-7	CASSPRGTANSYEQYF	TGCGCCAGCAGCCCGAGGGGGACAGCTAACTCCTACGAGCAGTACTTC
TRBV2	-	-	17	TRBJ2-5	CASSSRTGRVGKETQYF	TGTGCCAGCAGTTCACGGACAGGGAGGGTGGGGAAAGAGACCCAGTACTTC
TRBV15	-	-	14	TRBJ2-1	CATSRDMTGNEQFF	TGTGCCACCAGCAGAGATATGACAGGCAATGAGCAGTTCTTC
TRBV12-3/TRBV12-4	TRBD1	-	13	TRBJ2-7	CASRTTGRSEQYF	TGTGCCAGCAGAACGACAGGGCGGAGCGAGCAGTACTTC
TRBV19	TRBD1	-	15	TRBJ1-5	CASSSGGAGGQPQHF	TGTGCCAGTAGTAGTGGAGGGGCAGGGGGTCAGCCCCAGCATTTT
TRBV2	TRBD2	-	13	TRBJ2-7	CASRKSGTLEQYF	TGTGCCAGCAGAAAAAGCGGGACTCTCGAGCAGTACTTC
TRBV2	TRBD1	-	14	TRBJ1-5	CASSDRGSGWPQHF	TGTGCCAGCAGTGACAGGGGGTCGGGATGGCCCCAGCATTTT